These 20 T cell receptor beta chains originate from one sample sequenced in a study of blood T cell repertoires in COVID-19. Libraries were prepared by immunoSEQ multiplex PCR; TCRdb keeps only in-frame clonotypes and omits some of them. The sample consists of 350,000 to 400,000 clones, 85% to 90% of them appearing once. Sequencing was performed on PBMCs or T cells enriched from blood (not recorded which). The receptors stem from a woman aged 25 to 39 who had recovered from COVID-19.

The chain joins TRBV6-6 to TRBJ2-1; tentative D call: TRBD1 (6 bases). The CDR3 has 16 residues. Per the germline V gene, CDR1 is MNHNY and CDR2 is SVGAGI (reference sequence). With 6 bases removed from V and 5 bases from J, the gap between germline ends came to 20 bases. CDR3 amino acids: CASRAPGQSWNNEQFF. The CDR3 region has the DNA TGTGCCAGCAGGGCACCGGGACAATCATGGAACAATGAGCAGTTCTTC.

V gene TRBV19 combines with J gene TRBJ2-5, with 8 bases aligning to TRBD2. This CDR3 comprises 14 residues. CDR1 is LNHDA and CDR2 is SQIVND in the germline V gene (reference sequence). V dropped 10 bases and J dropped 5; count of bases not matched to a gene: 12. The CDR3 DNA sequence: TGTGCCACTCGAGCAAGCGGGAGTTTGGAGACCCAGTACTTC. Its translation: CATRASGSLETQYF.

The V and J genes are TRBV3-1 (or the pseudogene TRBV3-2) and TRBJ2-1, with 9 bases fitting TRBD2. CDR1 and CDR2 (germline): LGHDT, YNNKEL (reference sequence). Unmatched junction bases numbered 10, after V lost 0 bases and J lost 4 bases. This CDR3 has 18 residues. The CDR3 spells CASSQDPPLAGNYNEQFF. The CDR3 nucleotides are TGTGCCAGCAGCCAAGATCCCCCTCTAGCGGGAAATTACAATGAGCAGTTCTTC.

With respect to this clone: This sample includes further DNA sequences coding for the same CDR3. V and J are TRBV9 and TRBJ1-4; tentatively, D is TRBD1 (5 bases). The length of the CDR3 is 14 residues. From germline, CDR1 is SGDLS and CDR2 YYNGEE. V was pared by 0 bases and J by 6 bases, with 9 bases between. The CDR3 coding sequence is TGTGCCAGCAGCGTAGGGGGCCGGGATGAAAAACTGTTTTTT. It codes for CASSVGGRDEKLFF.

The chain employs TRBV7-2 and TRBJ1-1; D is perhaps TRBD1 (6 bases). V shed 1 base and J shed 7 bases, with 10 bases lying between them. This CDR3 has 13 residues. Germline values: CDR1 SGHTA, CDR2 FQGNSA. CDR3 loop: CASSLVTGYEAFF. In DNA form, the CDR3 reads TGTGCCAGCAGCTTAGTTACAGGGTATGAAGCTTTCTTT.

The rearrangement links TRBV7-2 to TRBJ1-5, with D tentatively TRBD1 (6 bases). The germline V gene has CDR1 SGHTA and CDR2 FQGNSA. The CDR3 has 16 residues. The V and J ends lost 2 bases and 0 bases respectively, with 11 bases between them. DNA for the CDR3: TGTGCCAGCAGCTTACTAGGGACACCTAGCAATCAGCCCCAGCATTTT. Amino acids: CASSLLGTPSNQPQHF.

V usage is TRBV19 and J usage is TRBJ1-5, with a possible D match to TRBD1 (5 bases). The CDR3 consists of 13 residues. Germline CDR1 and CDR2: LNHDA and SQIVND (reference sequence). V lost 2 bases to trimming and J lost 6 bases, with 8 bases between them. The CDR3 DNA reads as TGTGCCAGTAGTATAATAGGGGTTCAGCCCCAGCATTTT. It encodes CASSIIGVQPQHF.

J is TRBJ1-5 and V is TRBV6-5; maybe TRBD1 (6 bases). CDR3 size: 15 residues. Trimming left V 4 bases short and J 7 bases short, with 17 bases between. Germline V gene data show CDR1 as MNHEY and CDR2 as SVGAGI. The DNA of the CDR3 is TGTGCCAGCAGTTTAATCCCGACAGGCGGGCAGCCCCAGCATTTT. It encodes CASSLIPTGGQPQHF.

V and J are TRBV29-1 and TRBJ2-1; D may be TRBD1 (6 bases). V was cut by 7 bases and J by 8 bases, with 27 bases left in between. The CDR3 consists of 16 residues. The germline V gene encodes CDR1 SQVTM and CDR2 ANQGSEA. The CDR3 region is CSAGLESNIWGHEQFF. DNA of the CDR3: TGCAGCGCCGGGTTGGAGAGCAACATATGGGGGCATGAGCAGTTCTTC.

The J gene is TRBJ1-6, the V gene TRBV5-8; D possibly corresponds to TRBD1 (6 bases). The CDR3 has 15 amino acids. Germline CDR1 and CDR2: SGHTS and YDEGEE. Trimming took off 4 bases at V and 7 bases at J, with 15 bases between the two ends. Written as DNA, the CDR3 is TGTGCCAGCAGCCTTCCGGGACAAAGAAATTCACCCCTCCACTTT. This sequence encodes CASSLPGQRNSPLHF.

The rearrangement links TRBV7-2 to TRBJ1-2, with 9 bases that match TRBD1. This CDR3 has 17 residues. Looked up from germline, CDR1 is SGHTA and CDR2 is FQGNSA. V lost 1 base, J lost 7 bases, and 13 bases stayed unmatched. As DNA, the CDR3 is TGTGCCAGCAGCTTAGGGGGGACAGGGAATCTTTTGGGTGGCTACACCTTC. Encoded protein: CASSLGGTGNLLGGYTF.

This chain connects TRBV5-1 to TRBJ2-1, with D hard to call. The CDR3 has 15 residues. Per germline, CDR1 SGHRS and CDR2 YFSETQ. V was cut by 0 bases and J by 4 bases, with 11 bases left in between. CDR3 region: CASSLGVLPYNEQFF. The CDR3 bases are TGCGCCAGCAGCTTGGGAGTGCTACCGTACAATGAGCAGTTCTTC.

The chain couples TRBV3-1 (or the pseudogene TRBV3-2) to TRBJ2-1, with 10 bases fitting TRBD2. V was pared by 3 bases and J by 9 bases, with 17 bases of the junction left unmatched. The CDR3 totals 18 residues. CDR1 and CDR2 from the germline V gene are LGHDT and YNNKEL (reference sequence). In DNA form, the CDR3 reads TGTGCCAGCAGCCACCGGACTAGCGGAACAAAGCTAAGCAGTGAGCAGTTCTTC. Its protein is CASSHRTSGTKLSSEQFF.

The genes are TRBV30 and TRBJ1-6, with no clear D. The CDR3 covers 14 residues. Germline lookup yields CDR1 GTSNPN and CDR2 SVGIG (reference sequence). V lost 2 bases, J lost 4 bases, and 9 bases lay in between. The CDR3 here is CAWSPNSYNSPLHF. CDR3 in DNA: TGTGCCTGGAGTCCGAACAGTTATAATTCACCCCTCCACTTT.

V usage is TRBV19 and J usage is TRBJ2-3; 8 bases are a match to TRBD2. The CDR3 contains 16 residues. Germline loops: CDR1 LNHDA, CDR2 SQIVND (reference sequence). Trimming cost V 5 bases and J 1 base; bases outside gene matches: 8. CDR3 DNA: TGTGCCAGTAGTGGGGTTTCGCGGGGGGGCACAGATACGCAGTATTTT. It yields the protein CASSGVSRGGTDTQYF.

This clone was counted between two and nine times. This chain connects TRBV19 to TRBJ1-6; D not resolved. The CDR3 has 13 residues. Germline V gene lookup returns CDR1 LNHDA and CDR2 SQIVND (reference sequence). The V gene lost 3 bases and the J gene lost 10 bases, with 10 bases spanning the gap. The CDR3 coding sequence is TGTGCCAGTAGTATCGGAGGGTCCTCACCCCTCCACTTT. As protein: CASSIGGSSPLHF.

This clone was found once. The chain employs TRBV3-1 (or the pseudogene TRBV3-2) and TRBJ2-7; D is undetermined. There are 14 residues in the CDR3. V gave up 3 bases and J gave up 7 bases, with 16 bases separating them. Germline CDR1 LGHDT, CDR2 YNNKEL (reference sequence). The CDR3 bases are TGTGCCAGCAGCCAGAATGCAGGTTCGCAGGAGCAGTACTTC. Translating gives CASSQNAGSQEQYF.

The V call is TRBV7-9, the J call TRBJ1-1, with D possibly TRBD1 on 6 matching bases. There are 13 residues in the CDR3. V gave up 0 bases and J gave up 6 bases, with 8 bases separating them. Germline assignment: CDR1 SEHNR and CDR2 FQNEAQ (reference sequence). The CDR3 DNA reads TGTGCCAGCAGCTTAGCCAGGGGTGCTGAAGCTTTCTTT. Its translation: CASSLARGAEAFF.

In its sample, this clone was seen once. The chain combines TRBV19 with TRBJ1-2, with D possibly matching TRBD1 (5 bases). V lost 6 bases to trimming and J lost 2 bases, with 10 bases between them. This CDR3 contains 13 residues. Germline values: CDR1 LNHDA, CDR2 SQIVND (reference sequence). In nucleotides, the CDR3 is TGTGCCAGTAGCTTGACAGAAAACTATGGCTACACCTTC. Translating gives CASSLTENYGYTF.

The DNA for the CDR3 is TGCGCCAGCAGCCAAGATCTGAGCACAGATACGCAGTATTTT. Its translation: CASSQDLSTDTQYF. The chain recombines TRBV4-3 with TRBJ2-3; the D is unclear. Between the trimmed V and J ends, which lost 0 bases and 0 bases, there was a span of 4 bases. Looked up from germline, CDR1 is LGHNA and CDR2 is YSLEER. This CDR3 spans 14 amino acids.